Listed below are T cell receptor beta chains from one sample, sequenced in a study of metastatic and nonmetastatic thyroid tumors. With MiXCR, TCRdb called clones anew from the PCR reads. The table shows around 59,000 clones, with about 17% occurring only once. Source material: blood. All receptors derive from a male donor with papillary thyroid cancer or a benign thyroid nodule (not recorded which). Some clones in this sample may be carry-over from other donors' samples. Each CDR3 is given without its conserved first and last residue. The D gene is left open where the match is weak.

j_gene	v_gene	d_gene	CDR3aa
TRBJ2-2	TRBV12-3/TRBV12-4	-	ASSLGRRLANTGELF
TRBJ2-3	TRBV7-3	TRBD2	ASSSQGAGGRDTQY
TRBJ1-2	TRBV6-1	-	ASSEALFQGLEGYT
TRBJ2-7	TRBV7-8	-	ASSIRRGTEEQY
TRBJ2-5	TRBV11-2	TRBD1	ASSPPRTGGEGTQY
TRBJ1-5	TRBV28	TRBD1	ASNGQGSNQPQH
TRBJ2-2	TRBV11-3	TRBD2	ATSGGGPGELF
TRBJ2-1	TRBV9	TRBD1	ASSVGIAGGDEQF
TRBJ1-2	TRBV20-1	-	SARGVAGDGYT
TRBJ2-1	TRBV6-2/TRBV6-3	TRBD2	ASSYGERESSYNEQF
TRBJ1-2	TRBV27	-	ASRPLAGAPNYGYT
TRBJ1-5	TRBV18	TRBD1	ASSPPGQDINQPQH
TRBJ2-7	TRBV6-1	TRBD1	ASREKGAPYEQY
TRBJ2-1	TRBV20-1	-	SARELARSYNEQF
TRBJ1-2	TRBV5-1	-	ASSLSAGLANYGYT
TRBJ2-1	TRBV7-9	-	ASSKETGEQF
TRBJ1-1	TRBV30	-	AWRETIEAF
TRBJ2-7	TRBV6-1	-	ASRLSTGAKQY
TRBJ1-5	TRBV27	TRBD1	ASWTGTQPQH
TRBJ1-1	TRBV4-1	TRBD1	ATRGTGESEAF